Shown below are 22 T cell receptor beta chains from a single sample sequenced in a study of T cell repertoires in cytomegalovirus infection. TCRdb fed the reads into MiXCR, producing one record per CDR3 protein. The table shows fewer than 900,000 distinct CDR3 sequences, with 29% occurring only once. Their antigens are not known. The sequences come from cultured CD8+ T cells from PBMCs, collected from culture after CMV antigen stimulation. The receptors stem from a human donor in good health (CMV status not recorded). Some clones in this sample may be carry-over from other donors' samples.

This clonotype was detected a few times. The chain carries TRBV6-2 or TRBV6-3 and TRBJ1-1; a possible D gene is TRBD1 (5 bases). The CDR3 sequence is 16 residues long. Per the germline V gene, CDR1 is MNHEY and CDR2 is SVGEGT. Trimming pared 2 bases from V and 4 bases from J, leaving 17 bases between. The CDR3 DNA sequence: TGTGCCAGCAGTTACCTAGACGACAGCAGAGGCACTGAAGCTTTCTTT. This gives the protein CASSYLDDSRGTEAFF.

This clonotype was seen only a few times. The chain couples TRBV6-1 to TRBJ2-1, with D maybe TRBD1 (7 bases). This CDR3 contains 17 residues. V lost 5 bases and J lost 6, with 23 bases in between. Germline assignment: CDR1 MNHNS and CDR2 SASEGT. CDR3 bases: TGTGCCAGCAGTCTTCAGGGGGAGGTGTTCCTTTTCAATGAGCAGTTCTTC. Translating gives CASSLQGEVFLFNEQFF.

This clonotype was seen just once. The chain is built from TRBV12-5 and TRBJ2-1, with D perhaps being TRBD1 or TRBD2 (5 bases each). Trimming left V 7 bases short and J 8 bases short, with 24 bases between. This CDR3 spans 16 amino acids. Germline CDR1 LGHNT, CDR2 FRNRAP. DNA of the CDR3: TGTGCTAGTGCACTATCGGGGCCCCCCGTCGTCGATGAGCAGTTCTTC. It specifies CASALSGPPVVDEQFF.

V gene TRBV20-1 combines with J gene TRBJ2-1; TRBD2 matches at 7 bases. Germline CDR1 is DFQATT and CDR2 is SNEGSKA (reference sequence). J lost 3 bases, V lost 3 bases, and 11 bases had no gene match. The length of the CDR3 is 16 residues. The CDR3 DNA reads TGCAGTGCTAGTTACGGGGAGGGGTTGATCTACAATGAGCAGTTCTTC. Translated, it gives CSASYGEGLIYNEQFF.

CDR3 loop: CASSPGEPELYNEQFF. The CDR3, as DNA: TGTGCCAGCAGTCCCGGCGAGCCAGAACTTTACAATGAGCAGTTCTTC. V and J are TRBV6-8 and TRBJ2-1; no reliable D call. V lost 5 bases and J lost 4, with 18 bases in between. Germline V gene sequence: CDR1 MNHGY, CDR2 SAAAGT. The CDR3 consists of 16 residues.

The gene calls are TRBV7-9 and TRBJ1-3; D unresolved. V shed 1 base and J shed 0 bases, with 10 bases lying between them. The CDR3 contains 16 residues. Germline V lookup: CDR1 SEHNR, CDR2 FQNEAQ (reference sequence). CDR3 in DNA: TGTGCCAGCAGCTTAGGAGGTCGGAGCTCTGGAAACACCATATATTTT. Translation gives CASSLGGRSSGNTIYF.

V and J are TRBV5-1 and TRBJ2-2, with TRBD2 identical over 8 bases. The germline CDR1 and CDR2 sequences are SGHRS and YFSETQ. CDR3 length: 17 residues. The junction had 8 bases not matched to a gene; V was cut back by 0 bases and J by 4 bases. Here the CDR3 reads CASSLAGVAGSTGELFF. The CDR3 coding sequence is TGCGCCAGCAGCTTGGCCGGAGTAGCGGGGAGCACCGGGGAGCTGTTTTTT.

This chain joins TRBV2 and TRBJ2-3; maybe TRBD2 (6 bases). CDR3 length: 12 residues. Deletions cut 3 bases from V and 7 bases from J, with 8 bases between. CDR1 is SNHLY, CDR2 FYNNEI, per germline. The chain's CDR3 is CASSEGLHTQYF. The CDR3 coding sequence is TGTGCCAGCAGTGAGGGACTGCATACGCAGTATTTT.

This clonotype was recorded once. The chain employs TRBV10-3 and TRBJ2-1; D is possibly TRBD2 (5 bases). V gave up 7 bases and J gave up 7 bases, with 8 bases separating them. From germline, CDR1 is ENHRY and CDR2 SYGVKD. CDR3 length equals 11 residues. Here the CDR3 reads CAITRGNEQFF. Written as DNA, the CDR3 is TGTGCCATCACCCGGGGTAATGAGCAGTTCTTC.

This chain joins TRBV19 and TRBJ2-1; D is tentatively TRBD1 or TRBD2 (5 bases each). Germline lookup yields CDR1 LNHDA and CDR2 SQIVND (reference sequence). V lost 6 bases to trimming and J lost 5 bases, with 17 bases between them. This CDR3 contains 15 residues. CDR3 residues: CASSPGDRRDNEQFF. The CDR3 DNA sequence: TGTGCCAGTAGCCCCGGGGACCGCCGGGACAATGAGCAGTTCTTC. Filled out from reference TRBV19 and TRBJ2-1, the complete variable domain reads DGGITQSPKYLFRKEGQNVTLSCEQNLNHDAMYWYRQDPGQGLRLIYYSQIVNDFQKGDIAEGYSVSREKKESFPLTVTSAQKNPTAFYLCASSPGDRRDNEQFFGPGTRLTVL.

This chain's CDR3 is CASSLVGENTGELFF. The CDR3 nucleotides are TGTGCCAGCAGCTTAGTGGGAGAAAACACCGGGGAGCTGTTTTTT. This chain links TRBV7-2 with TRBJ2-2, with D possibly matching TRBD2 (5 bases). Trimming took off 1 base at V and 2 bases at J, with 8 bases between the two ends. The CDR3 extends over 15 amino acids. The germline CDR1 and CDR2 sequences are SGHTA and FQGNSA. Complete variable domain (other parts from reference TRBV7-2 and TRBJ2-2): GAGVSQSPSNKVTEKGKDVELRCDPISGHTALYWYRQSLGQGLEFLIYFQGNSAPDKSGLPSDRFSAERTGGSVSTLTIQRTQQEDSAVYLCASSLVGENTGELFFGEGSRLTVL.

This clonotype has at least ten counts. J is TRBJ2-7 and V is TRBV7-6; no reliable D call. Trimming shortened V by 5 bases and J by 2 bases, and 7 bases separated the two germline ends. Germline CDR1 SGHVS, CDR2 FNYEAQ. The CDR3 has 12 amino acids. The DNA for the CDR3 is TGTGCCAGCAGCATTATCCCCTACGAGCAGTACTTC. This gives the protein CASSIIPYEQYF.

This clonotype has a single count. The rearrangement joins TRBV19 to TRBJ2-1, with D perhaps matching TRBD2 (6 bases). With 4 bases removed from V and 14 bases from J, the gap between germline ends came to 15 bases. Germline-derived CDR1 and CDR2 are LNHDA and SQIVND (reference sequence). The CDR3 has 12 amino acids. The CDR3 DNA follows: TGTGCCAGTAGTAGGGGGACTCCTACAAAGTTCTTC. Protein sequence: CASSRGTPTKFF.

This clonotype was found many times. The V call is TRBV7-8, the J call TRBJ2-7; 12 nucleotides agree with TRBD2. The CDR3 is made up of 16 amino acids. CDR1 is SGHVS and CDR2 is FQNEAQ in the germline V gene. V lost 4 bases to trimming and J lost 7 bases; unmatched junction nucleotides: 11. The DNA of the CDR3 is TGTGCCAGCAGCTCGAGACTAGCGGGGGCCACGCTAGAGCAGTACGTC. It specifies CASSSRLAGATLEQYV.

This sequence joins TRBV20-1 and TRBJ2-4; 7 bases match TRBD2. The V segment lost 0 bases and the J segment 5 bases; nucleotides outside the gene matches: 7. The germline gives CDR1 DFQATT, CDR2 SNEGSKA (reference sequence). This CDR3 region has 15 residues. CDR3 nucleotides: TGCAGTGCTAGAGATTGGCTAGCGGACGAAAACATTCAGTACTTC. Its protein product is CSARDWLADENIQYF.

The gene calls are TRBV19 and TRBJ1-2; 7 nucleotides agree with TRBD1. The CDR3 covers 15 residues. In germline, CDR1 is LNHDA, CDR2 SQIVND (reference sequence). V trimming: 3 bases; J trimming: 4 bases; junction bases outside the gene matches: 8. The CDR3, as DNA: TGTGCCAGTAGTATGCAAGGGGGCGCCGGCTATGGCTACACCTTC. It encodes CASSMQGGAGYGYTF.

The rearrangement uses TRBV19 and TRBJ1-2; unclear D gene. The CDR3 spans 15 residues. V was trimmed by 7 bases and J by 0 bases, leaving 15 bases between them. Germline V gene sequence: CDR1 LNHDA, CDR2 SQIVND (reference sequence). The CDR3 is CASIPYATSNYGYTF. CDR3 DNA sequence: TGTGCCAGTATCCCATACGCGACTTCTAACTATGGCTACACCTTC. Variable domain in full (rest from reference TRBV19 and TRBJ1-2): DGGITQSPKYLFRKEGQNVTLSCEQNLNHDAMYWYRQDPGQGLRLIYYSQIVNDFQKGDIAEGYSVSREKKESFPLTVTSAQKNPTAFYLCASIPYATSNYGYTFGSGTRLTVV.

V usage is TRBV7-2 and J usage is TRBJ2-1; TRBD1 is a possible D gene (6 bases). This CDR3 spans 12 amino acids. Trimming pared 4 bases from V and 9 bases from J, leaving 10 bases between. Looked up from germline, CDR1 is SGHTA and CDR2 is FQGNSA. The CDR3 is CASSYREGEQFF. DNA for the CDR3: TGTGCCAGCAGCTACAGGGAAGGTGAGCAGTTCTTC.

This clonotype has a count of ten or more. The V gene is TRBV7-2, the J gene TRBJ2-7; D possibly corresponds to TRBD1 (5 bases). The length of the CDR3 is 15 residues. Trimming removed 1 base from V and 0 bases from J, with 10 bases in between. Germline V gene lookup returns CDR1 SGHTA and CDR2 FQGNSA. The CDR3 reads CASSLERQSSYEQYV. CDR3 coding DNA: TGTGCCAGCAGCTTAGAGAGACAGAGCTCCTACGAGCAGTACGTC.

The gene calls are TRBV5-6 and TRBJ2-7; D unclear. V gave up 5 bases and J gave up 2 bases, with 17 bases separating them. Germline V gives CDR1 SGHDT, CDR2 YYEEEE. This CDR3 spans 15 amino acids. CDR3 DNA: TGTGCCAGCAGTTTTATTGAGGCCGGAGCCTACGAGCAGTACTTC. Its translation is CASSFIEAGAYEQYF. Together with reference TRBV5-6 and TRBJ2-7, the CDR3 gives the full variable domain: DAGVTQSPTHLIKTRGQQVTLRCSPKSGHDTVSWYQQALGQGPQFIFQYYEEEERQRGNFPDRFSGHQFPNYSSELNVNALLLGDSALYLCASSFIEAGAYEQYFGPGTRLTVT.

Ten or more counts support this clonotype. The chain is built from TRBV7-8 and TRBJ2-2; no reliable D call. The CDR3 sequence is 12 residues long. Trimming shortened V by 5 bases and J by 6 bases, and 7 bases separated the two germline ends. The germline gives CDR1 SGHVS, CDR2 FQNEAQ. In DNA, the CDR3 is TGTGCCAGCAGCCCAGGTCCCGGGGAGCTGTTTTTT. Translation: CASSPGPGELFF.

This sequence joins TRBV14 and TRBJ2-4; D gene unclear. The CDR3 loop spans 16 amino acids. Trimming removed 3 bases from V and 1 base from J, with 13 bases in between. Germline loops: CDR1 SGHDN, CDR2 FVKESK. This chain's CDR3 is CASSQRRWGAKNIQYF. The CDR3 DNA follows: TGTGCCAGCAGCCAGCGCAGGTGGGGTGCCAAAAACATTCAGTACTTC.